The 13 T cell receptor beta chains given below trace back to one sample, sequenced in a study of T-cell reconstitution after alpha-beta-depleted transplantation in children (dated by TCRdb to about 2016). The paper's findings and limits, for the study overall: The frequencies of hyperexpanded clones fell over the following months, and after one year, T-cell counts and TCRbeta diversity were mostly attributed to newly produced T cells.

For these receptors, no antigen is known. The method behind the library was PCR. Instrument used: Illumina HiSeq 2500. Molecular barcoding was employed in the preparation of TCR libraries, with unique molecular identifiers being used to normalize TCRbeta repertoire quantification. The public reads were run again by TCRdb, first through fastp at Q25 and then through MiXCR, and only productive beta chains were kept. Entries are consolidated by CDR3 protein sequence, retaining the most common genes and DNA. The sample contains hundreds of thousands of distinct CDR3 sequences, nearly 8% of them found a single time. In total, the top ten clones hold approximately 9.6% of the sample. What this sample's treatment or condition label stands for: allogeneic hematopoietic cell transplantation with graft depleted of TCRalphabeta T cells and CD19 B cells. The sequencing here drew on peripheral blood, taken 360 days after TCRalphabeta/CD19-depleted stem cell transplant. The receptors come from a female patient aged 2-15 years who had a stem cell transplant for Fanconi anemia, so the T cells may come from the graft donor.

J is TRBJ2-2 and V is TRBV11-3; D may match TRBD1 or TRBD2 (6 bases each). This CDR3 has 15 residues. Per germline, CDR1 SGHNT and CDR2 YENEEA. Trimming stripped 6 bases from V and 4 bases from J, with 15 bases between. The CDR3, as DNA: TGTGCCAGCAGTATCGGGGGCGCGGGCACCGGGGAGCTGTTTTTT. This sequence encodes CASSIGGAGTGELFF.

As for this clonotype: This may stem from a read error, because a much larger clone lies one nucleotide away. The CDR3 sequence: CASSLVHGEVGYTF. CDR3 DNA: TGTGCCAGCAGCTTAGTCCATGGGGAAGTTGGCTACACCTTC. The chain combines TRBV11-2 with TRBJ1-2; D not certain. The CDR3 is 14 amino acids. The germline gives CDR1 SGHAT, CDR2 FQNNGV. Trimming took 1 base from V and 7 from J, leaving 13 bases between them.

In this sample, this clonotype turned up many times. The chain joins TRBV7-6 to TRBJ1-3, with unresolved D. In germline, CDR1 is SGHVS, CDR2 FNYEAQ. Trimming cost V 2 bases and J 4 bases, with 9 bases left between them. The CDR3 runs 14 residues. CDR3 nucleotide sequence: TGTGCCAGCAGCTTATCAGTGAACGGAAACACCATATATTTT. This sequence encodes CASSLSVNGNTIYF.

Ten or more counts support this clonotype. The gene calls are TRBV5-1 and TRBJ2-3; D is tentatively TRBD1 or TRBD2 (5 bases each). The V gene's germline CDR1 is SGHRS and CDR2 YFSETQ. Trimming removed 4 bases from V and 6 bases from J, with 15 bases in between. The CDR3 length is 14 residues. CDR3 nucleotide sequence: TGCGCCAGCAGCCCAGGGTTCAGGGAGGATACGCAGTATTTT. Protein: CASSPGFREDTQYF.

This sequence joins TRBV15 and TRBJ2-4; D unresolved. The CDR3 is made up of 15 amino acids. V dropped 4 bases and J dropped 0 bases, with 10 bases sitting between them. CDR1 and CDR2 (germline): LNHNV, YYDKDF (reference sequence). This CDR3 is CATSTLDLAKNIQYF. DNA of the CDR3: TGTGCCACCAGCACGCTCGATTTAGCCAAAAACATTCAGTACTTC.

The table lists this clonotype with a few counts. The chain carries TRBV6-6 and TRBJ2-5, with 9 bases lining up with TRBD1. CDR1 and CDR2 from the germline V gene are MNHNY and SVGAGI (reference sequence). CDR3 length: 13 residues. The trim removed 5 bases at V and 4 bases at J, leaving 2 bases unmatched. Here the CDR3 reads CASSKGQGETQYF. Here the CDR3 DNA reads TGTGCCAGCAGTAAGGGACAGGGAGAGACCCAGTACTTC.

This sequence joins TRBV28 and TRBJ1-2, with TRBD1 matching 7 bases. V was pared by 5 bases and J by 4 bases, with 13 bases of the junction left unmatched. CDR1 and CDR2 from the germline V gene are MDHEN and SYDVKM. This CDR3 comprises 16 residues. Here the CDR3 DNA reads TGTGCCAGCAGTCTAGGGATGACAGGGAGGGCCTATGGCTACACCTTC. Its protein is CASSLGMTGRAYGYTF.

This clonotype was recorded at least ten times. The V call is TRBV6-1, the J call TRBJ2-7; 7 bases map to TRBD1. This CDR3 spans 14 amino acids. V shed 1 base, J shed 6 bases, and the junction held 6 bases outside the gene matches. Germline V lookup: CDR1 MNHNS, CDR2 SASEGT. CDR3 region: CASSEGDSSSEQYF. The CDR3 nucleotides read TGTGCCAGCAGTGAAGGGGACAGTTCGAGCGAGCAGTACTTC.

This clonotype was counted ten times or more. In nucleotides, the CDR3 is TGTGCCAGCAGCCCCCAGGGGGAGGGATACACTGAAGCTTTCTTT. This codes for CASSPQGEGYTEAFF. This chain links TRBV27 with TRBJ1-1, with 7 bases lining up with TRBD1. The CDR3 is made up of 15 amino acids. The germline CDR1 and CDR2 sequences are MNHEY and SMNVEV (reference sequence). The V gene end was trimmed by 6 bases and the J gene end by 3 bases; junction bases not matched to a gene: 10.

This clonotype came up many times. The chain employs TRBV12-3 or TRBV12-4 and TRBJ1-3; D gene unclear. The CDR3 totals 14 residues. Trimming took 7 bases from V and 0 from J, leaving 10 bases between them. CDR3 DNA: TGTGCCAGCACCGCCGGGGTCTCTGGAAACACCATATATTTT. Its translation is CASTAGVSGNTIYF.

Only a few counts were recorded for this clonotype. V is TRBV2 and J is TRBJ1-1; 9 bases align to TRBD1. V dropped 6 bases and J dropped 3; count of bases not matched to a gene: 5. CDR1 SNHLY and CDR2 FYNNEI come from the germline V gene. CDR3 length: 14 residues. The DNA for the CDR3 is TGTGCCAGCAGACCGACAGGGGGGTACACTGAAGCTTTCTTT. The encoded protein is CASRPTGGYTEAFF.

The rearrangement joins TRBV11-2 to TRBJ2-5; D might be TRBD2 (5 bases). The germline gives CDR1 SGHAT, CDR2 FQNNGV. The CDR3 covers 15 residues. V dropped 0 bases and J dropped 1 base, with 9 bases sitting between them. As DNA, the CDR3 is TGTGCCAGCAGCTTAGAATACGGGGTCCAAGAGACCCAGTACTTC. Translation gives CASSLEYGVQETQYF.

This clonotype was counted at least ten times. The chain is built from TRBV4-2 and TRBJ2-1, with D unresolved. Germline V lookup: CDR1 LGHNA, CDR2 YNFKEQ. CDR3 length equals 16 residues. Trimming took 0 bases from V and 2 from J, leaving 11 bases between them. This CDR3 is CASSQDMAEAYNEQFF. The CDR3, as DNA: TGTGCCAGCAGCCAAGATATGGCAGAGGCCTACAATGAGCAGTTCTTC.